This TCR beta chain stems from a study of shared clonotypes between healthy human individuals. Study in general: In total, the donors were two women and a few men aged 18 to 49. Study findings and constraints: Approximately 4.5% was the fraction of naive CD4 clonotypes found shared across a few donors. Estimated clonotype richness was generally higher in naive than memory subsets.

CD45RO-negative, CCR7-selected cells formed the naive CD8 fraction, which excluded terminally differentiated effector memory CD45RA+ cells. Germline assignment: CDR1 LGHNA and CDR2 YSLEER. J was trimmed by 7 bases and V by 0 bases; bases with no gene match: 11. The CDR3 totals 16 residues. Of note for this clone: As yet, its antigen is unknown.

Each PCR replicate from the sorted subsets contained about 200 ng DNA, which is around 30,000 T cell genomes. Only in-frame clones appear in the TCRdb table, and some are missing; sequencing was by immunoSEQ multiplex PCR. The table has just over 2,000,000 clones, about 95% seen once. Sample: naive CD8+ T cells sorted from blood. This sequence originates from a man aged 18 to 29 in good health. The rearrangement uses TRBV4-3 and TRBJ1-1; 7 bases are a match to TRBD1. The CDR3 region has the DNA TGCGCCAGCAGCCAAGAGGTTACGGACAGGAGGGATGAAGCTTTCTTT. This encodes CASSQEVTDRRDEAFF.